The T cell receptor beta chain described here comes from a study of shared clonotypes between healthy human individuals. Germline V CDR1 and CDR2: LNHDA, SQIVND (reference sequence). The CDR3 spans 13 residues. V shed 9 bases and J 4 bases; nucleotides not matched to a gene: 8. With ten immunoSEQ deep assay plates, unsorted PBMC DNA underwent sequencing. The data were produced by immunoSEQ multiplex PCR, yet TCRdb's version contains in-frame clones alone and is incomplete. This repertoire shows about 470,000 clones, 70% to 80% found once; its top ten account for around 14%. V gene TRBV19 combines with J gene TRBJ1-2; TRBD1 matches 7 bases. The receptor's source is a woman aged 40 to 50 in good health. Some clones in this sample may be carry-over from other donors' samples. The specimen was PBMCs. CDR3 sequence reads: CASRDSLGYGYTF. In nucleotides, the CDR3 is TGTGCCAGCCGGGACAGTCTGGGCTATGGCTACACCTTC.